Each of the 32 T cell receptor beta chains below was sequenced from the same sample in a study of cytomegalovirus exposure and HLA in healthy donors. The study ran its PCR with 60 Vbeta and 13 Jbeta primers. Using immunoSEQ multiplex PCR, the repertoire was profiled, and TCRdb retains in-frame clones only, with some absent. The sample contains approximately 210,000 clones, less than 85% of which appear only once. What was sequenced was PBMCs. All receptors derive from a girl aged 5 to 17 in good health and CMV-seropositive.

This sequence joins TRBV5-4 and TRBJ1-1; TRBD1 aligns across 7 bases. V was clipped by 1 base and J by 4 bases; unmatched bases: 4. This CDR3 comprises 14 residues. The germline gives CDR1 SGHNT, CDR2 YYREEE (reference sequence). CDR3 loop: CASSLQDRPTEAFF. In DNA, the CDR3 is TGTGCCAGCAGCTTGCAGGACAGGCCCACTGAAGCTTTCTTT. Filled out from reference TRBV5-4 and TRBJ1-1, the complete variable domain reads ETGVTQSPTHLIKTRGQQVTLRCSSQSGHNTVSWYQQALGQGPQFIFQYYREEENGRGNFPPRFSGLQFPNYSSELNVNALELDDSALYLCASSLQDRPTEAFFGQGTRLTVV.

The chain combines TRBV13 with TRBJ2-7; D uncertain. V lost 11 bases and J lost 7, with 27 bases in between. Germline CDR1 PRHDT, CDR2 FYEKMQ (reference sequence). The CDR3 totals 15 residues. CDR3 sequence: CASGPRGQSLREQYF. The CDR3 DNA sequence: TGTGCCTCAGGCCCACGTGGGCAGAGCCTTCGGGAGCAGTACTTC.

The CDR3: CASSSGLRGETQYF. The CDR3 coding sequence is TGCGCCAGCAGTTCGGGACTCCGCGGAGAGACCCAGTACTTC. V is TRBV10-1 and J is TRBJ2-5; TRBD2 might be the D (6 bases). Trimming removed 5 bases from V and 4 bases from J, with 14 bases in between. From germline, CDR1 is WNHNN and CDR2 SYGVQD (reference sequence). This CDR3 region has 14 residues.

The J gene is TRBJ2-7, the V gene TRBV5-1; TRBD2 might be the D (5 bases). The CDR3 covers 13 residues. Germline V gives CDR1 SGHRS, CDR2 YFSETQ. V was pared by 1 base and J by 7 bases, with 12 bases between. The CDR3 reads CASSLSGSGEQYF. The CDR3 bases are TGCGCCAGCAGCTTGAGTGGTTCGGGGGAGCAGTACTTC.

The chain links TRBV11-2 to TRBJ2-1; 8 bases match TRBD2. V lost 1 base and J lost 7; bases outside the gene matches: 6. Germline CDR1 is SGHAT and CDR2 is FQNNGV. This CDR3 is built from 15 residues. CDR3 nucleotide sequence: TGTGCCAGCAGCTTAGGTGCGGGGGGATTAAATGAGCAGTTCTTC. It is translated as CASSLGAGGLNEQFF.

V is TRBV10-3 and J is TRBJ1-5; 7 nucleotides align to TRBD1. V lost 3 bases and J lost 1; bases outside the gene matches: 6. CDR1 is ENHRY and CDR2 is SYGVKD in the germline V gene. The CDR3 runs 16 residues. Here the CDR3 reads CAISERGGASNQPQHF. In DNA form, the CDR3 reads TGTGCCATCAGTGAACGAGGGGGCGCGAGCAATCAGCCCCAGCATTTT.

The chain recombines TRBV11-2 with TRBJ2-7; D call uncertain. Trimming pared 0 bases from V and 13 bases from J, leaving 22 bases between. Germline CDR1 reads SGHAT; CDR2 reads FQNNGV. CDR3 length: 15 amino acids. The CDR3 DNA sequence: TGTGCCAGCAGCTTAGATCTCTATGACACCTTCTGGATCTACTTC. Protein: CASSLDLYDTFWIYF.

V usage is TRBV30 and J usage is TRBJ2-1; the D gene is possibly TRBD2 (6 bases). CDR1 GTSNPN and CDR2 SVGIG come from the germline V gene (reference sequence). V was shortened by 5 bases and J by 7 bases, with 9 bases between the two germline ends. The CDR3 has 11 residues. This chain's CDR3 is CAWSSGNEQFF. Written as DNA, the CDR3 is TGTGCCTGGTCGAGCGGGAATGAGCAGTTCTTC.

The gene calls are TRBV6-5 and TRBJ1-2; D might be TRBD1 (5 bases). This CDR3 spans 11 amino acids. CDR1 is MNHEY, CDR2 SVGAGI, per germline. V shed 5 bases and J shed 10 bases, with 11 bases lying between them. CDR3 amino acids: CASSQGIDYTF. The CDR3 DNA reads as TGTGCCAGCAGTCAGGGTATTGACTACACCTTC.

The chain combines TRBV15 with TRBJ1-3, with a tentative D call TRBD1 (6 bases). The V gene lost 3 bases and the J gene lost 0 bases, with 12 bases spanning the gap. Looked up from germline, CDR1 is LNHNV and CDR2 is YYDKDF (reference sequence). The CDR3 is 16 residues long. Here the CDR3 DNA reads TGTGCCACCAGCAGGGAAGGACAGCTCTCTGGAAACACCATATATTTT. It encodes CATSREGQLSGNTIYF.

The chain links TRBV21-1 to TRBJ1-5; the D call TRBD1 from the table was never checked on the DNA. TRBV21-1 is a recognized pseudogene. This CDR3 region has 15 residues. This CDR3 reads CASSGQFYSNQPQHF. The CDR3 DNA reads TGTGCCAGCAGCGGGCAGTTCTATAGCAATCAGCCCCAGCATTTT.

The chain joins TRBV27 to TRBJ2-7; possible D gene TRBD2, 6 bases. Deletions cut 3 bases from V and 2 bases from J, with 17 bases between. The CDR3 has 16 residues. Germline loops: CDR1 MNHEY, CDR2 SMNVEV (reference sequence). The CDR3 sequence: CASSLSTSPGTYEQYF. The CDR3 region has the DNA TGTGCCAGCAGTTTGTCGACTAGTCCTGGGACCTACGAGCAGTACTTC.

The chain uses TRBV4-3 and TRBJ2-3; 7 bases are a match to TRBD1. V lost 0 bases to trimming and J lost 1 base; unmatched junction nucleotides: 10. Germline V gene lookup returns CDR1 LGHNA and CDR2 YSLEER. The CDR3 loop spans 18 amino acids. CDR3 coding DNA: TGCGCCAGCAGCCAAGAGGGGACAGTCTACGGGGGCACAGATACGCAGTATTTT. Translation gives CASSQEGTVYGGTDTQYF.

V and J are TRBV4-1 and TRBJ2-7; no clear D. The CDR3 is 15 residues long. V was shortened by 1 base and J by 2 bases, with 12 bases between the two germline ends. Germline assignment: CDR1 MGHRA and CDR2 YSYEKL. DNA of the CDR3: TGCGCCAGCAGCCAAGCCCCCCTCAGAACCTACGAGCAGTACTTC. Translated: CASSQAPLRTYEQYF.

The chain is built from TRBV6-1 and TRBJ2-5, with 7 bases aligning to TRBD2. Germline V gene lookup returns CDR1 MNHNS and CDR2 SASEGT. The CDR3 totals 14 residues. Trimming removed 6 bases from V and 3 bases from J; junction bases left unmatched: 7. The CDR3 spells CASRGGVAEETQYF. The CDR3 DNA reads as TGTGCCAGCAGGGGGGGGGTAGCGGAAGAGACCCAGTACTTC.

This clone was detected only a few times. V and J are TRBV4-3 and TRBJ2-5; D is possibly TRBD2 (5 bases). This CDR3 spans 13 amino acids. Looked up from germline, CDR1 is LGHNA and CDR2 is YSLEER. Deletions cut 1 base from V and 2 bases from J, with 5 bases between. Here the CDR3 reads CASSQGLQETQYF. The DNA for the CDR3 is TGCGCCAGCAGCCAAGGACTACAAGAGACCCAGTACTTC.

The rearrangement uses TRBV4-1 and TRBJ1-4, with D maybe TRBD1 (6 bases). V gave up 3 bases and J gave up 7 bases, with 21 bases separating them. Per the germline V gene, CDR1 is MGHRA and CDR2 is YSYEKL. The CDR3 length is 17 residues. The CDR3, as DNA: TGCGCCAGCAGCCATGGGGGGGCGGGAGCTGGTAGTGAAAAACTGTTTTTT. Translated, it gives CASSHGGAGAGSEKLFF.

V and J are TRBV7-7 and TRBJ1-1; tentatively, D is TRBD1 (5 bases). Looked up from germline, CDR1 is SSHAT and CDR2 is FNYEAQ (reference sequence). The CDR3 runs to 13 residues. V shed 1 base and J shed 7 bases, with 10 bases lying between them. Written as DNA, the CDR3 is TGTGCCAGCAGCTTAGAAGGAGACAGTGAAGCTTTCTTT. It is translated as CASSLEGDSEAFF.

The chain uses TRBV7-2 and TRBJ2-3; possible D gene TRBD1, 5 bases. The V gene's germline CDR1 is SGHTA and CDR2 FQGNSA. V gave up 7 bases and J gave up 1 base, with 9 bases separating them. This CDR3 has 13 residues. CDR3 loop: CASISRGTDTQYF. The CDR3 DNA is TGTGCCAGCATATCCAGGGGCACAGATACGCAGTATTTT.

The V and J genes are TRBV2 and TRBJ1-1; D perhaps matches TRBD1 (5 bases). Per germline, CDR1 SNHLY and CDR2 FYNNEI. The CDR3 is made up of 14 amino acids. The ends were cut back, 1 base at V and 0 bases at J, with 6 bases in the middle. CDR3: CASSEGQLNTEAFF. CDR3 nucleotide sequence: TGTGCCAGCAGTGAAGGACAGTTGAACACTGAAGCTTTCTTT.

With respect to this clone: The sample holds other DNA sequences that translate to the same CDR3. CDR3 DNA sequence: TGCGCCAGCAGCTTGGGACAGGGAAACTATGGCTACACCTTC. As protein: CASSLGQGNYGYTF. This chain joins TRBV5-1 and TRBJ1-2; 7 bases align to TRBD1. CDR1 is SGHRS, CDR2 YFSETQ, per germline. After removal of 0 bases from V and 2 bases from J, the junction contained 1 base not matched to a gene. CDR3 size: 14 residues.

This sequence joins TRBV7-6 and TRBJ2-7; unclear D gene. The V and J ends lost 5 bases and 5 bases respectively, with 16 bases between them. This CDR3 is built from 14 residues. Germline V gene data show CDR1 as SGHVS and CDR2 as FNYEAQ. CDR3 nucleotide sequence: TGTGCCAGCAGCGACCGGCGGCGGTCCAACGAGCAGTACTTC. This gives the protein CASSDRRRSNEQYF.

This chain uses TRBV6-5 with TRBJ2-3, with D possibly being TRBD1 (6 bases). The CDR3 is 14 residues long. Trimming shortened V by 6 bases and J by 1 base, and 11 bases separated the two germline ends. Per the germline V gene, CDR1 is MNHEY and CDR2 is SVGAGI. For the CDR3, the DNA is TGTGCCAGCAGACAGGGTTTGGGCACAGATACGCAGTATTTT. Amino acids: CASRQGLGTDTQYF.

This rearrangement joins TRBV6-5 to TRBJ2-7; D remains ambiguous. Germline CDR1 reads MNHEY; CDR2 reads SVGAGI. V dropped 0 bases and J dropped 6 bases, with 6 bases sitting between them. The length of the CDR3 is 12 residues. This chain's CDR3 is CASSYSPSEQYF. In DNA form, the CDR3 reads TGTGCCAGCAGTTACTCCCCATCCGAGCAGTACTTC.

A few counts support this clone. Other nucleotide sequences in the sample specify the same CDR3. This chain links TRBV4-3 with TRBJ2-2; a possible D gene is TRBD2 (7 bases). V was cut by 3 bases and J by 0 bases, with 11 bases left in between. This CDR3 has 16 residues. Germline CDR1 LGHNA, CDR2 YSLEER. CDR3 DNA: TGCGCCAGCAGCCAGGAAGGGGGGGCGAACACCGGGGAGCTGTTTTTT. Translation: CASSQEGGANTGELFF.

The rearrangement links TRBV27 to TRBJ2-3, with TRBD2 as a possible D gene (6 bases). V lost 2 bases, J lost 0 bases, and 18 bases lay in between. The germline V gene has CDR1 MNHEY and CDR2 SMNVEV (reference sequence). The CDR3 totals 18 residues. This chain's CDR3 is CASSLRPRGLSSTDTQYF. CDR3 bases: TGTGCCAGCAGTTTAAGGCCCCGGGGGTTATCCAGCACAGATACGCAGTATTTT.

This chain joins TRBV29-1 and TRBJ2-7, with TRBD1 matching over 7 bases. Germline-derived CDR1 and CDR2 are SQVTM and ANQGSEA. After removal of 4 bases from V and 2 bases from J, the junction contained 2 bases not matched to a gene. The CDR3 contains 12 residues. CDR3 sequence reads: CSVAQGPYEQYF. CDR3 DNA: TGCAGCGTTGCACAGGGGCCCTACGAGCAGTACTTC.

The CDR3 protein is CASSLVAGESYEQYF. Written as DNA, the CDR3 is TGTGCCAGCAGCTTAGTCGCGGGGGAGTCCTACGAGCAGTACTTC. The chain links TRBV7-2 to TRBJ2-7; 7 bases fit TRBD2. The ends lost 1 base at V and 1 base at J; junction bases unmatched: 4. The CDR3 runs to 15 residues. From germline, CDR1 is SGHTA and CDR2 FQGNSA.

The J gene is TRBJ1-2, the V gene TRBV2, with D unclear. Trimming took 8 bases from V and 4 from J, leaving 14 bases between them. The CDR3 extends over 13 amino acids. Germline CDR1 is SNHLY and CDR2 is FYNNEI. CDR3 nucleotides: TGTGCCAGCCCCAACGAGCGGACCTATGGCTACACCTTC. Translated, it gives CASPNERTYGYTF. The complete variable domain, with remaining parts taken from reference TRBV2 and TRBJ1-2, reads EPEVTQTPSHQVTQMGQEVILRCVPISNHLYFYWYRQILGQKVEFLVSFYNNEISEKSEIFDDQFSVERPDGSNFTLKIRSTKLEDSAMYFCASPNERTYGYTFGSGTRLTVV.

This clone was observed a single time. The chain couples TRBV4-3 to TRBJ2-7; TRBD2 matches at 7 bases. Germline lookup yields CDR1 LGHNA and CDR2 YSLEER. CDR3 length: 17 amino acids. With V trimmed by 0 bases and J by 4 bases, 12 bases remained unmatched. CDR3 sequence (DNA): TGCGCCAGCAGCCAAGAGCTGGCGGGGAGGGAGAAGTACGAGCAGTACTTC. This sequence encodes CASSQELAGREKYEQYF.

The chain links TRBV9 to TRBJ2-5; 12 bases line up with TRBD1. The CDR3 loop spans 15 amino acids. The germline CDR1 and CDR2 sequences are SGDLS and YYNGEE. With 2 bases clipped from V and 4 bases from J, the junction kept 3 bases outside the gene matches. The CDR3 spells CASSVGTGGRETQYF. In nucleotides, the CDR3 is TGTGCCAGCAGCGTCGGGACAGGGGGCCGAGAGACCCAGTACTTC.

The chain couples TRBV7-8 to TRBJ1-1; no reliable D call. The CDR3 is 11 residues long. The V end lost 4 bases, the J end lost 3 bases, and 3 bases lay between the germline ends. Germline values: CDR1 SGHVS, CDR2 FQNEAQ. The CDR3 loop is CASSSYTEAFF. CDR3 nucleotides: TGTGCCAGCAGCTCTTACACTGAAGCTTTCTTT.